Listed below are T cell receptor beta chains from one sample, sequenced in a study of beta chain features in type 1 diabetes. Method: immunoSEQ multiplex PCR; TCRdb's copy keeps in-frame clones and lacks some. The sample carries hundreds of thousands of clones, roughly 11% recorded once. The material sequenced was naive CD4+ T cells from blood. These receptors originate from a woman aged 18-30 years in good health. Both conserved end residues are part of each CDR3. The D gene is left open where the match is weak. Clone size, where shown, is once, few, many, or a class for clones that have expanded.

v_call	d_call	clone_size	j_call	cdr3_length	cdr3_nt	cdr3_aa
TRBV5-1	-	few	TRBJ1-1	15	TGCGCCAGCAGCCCCCGGGCAGGGGTGAACACTGAAGCTTTCTTT	CASSPRAGVNTEAFF
TRBV7-2	-	-	TRBJ2-3	12	TGTGCCAGCAGTTCAGCCGCAGATACGCAGTATTTT	CASSSAADTQYF
TRBV27	-	-	TRBJ2-7	14	TGTGCCAGCAGTCCCCGGACAGTCCCCTACGAGCAGTACTTC	CASSPRTVPYEQYF
TRBV5-1	TRBD2	few	TRBJ2-3	14	TGCGCCAGCAGCAGACTAGCGCACACAGATACGCAGTATTTT	CASSRLAHTDTQYF
TRBV7-6	-	few	TRBJ1-6	17	TGTGCCAGCAGCTTAGCGTGGGCAGGGGCTATGAATTCACCCCTCCACTTT	CASSLAWAGAMNSPLHF
TRBV25-1	-	-	TRBJ1-2	17	TGTGCCAGCAGTGAAACTCGGCAGGGCATAGTAAACTATGGCTACACCTTC	CASSETRQGIVNYGYTF
TRBV4-3	TRBD2	-	TRBJ2-3	17	TGCGCCAGCAGCCAAGAGCTAGCGGGGGGGCCAGCAGATACGCAGTATTTT	CASSQELAGGPADTQYF
TRBV7-9	TRBD2	few	TRBJ2-7	15	TGTGCCAGCGGAACGGGGGGGAGAAGAACTAACGAGCAGTACTTC	CASGTGGRRTNEQYF
TRBV29-1	-	few	TRBJ1-1	13	TGCAGCGTTGAAGGTTTGGCCAACACTGAAGCTTTCTTT	CSVEGLANTEAFF
TRBV27	-	-	TRBJ2-5	15	TGTGCCAGCAGTTTATCGTGGGCTAGAGTGGAGACCCAGTACTTC	CASSLSWARVETQYF
TRBV14	TRBD2	-	TRBJ2-3	12	TGTGCCAGCAGCCAGACTAGCATCCATCTGTATTTT	CASSQTSIHLYF
TRBV7-9	-	many	TRBJ1-1	12	TGTGCCAGCAGCTCTAAGAACACTGAAGCTTTCTTT	CASSSKNTEAFF
TRBV9	TRBD1	-	TRBJ2-7	14	TGTGCCAGCAGCGTTCGACAGGGGCCCTACGAGCAGTACTTC	CASSVRQGPYEQYF
TRBV18	-	-	TRBJ2-2	15	TGTGCCAGCTCCTCGGCTACAGGGAACACCGGGGAGCTGTTTTTT	CASSSATGNTGELFF
TRBV7-9	-	few	TRBJ2-1	17	TGTGCCAGCAGTCCCCTAAGCCGGGACACCACGGTCAATGAGCAGTTCTTC	CASSPLSRDTTVNEQFF
TRBV12-5	-	-	TRBJ2-1	16	TGTGCTAGTGGTTTGATCCCAGTCAATCAAAATAATGAGCAGTTCTTC	CASGLIPVNQNNEQFF
TRBV7-9	TRBD1	few	TRBJ1-4	15	TGTGCCAGCAGCTCTGGGACAGGGGAACGCGAAAAACTGTTTTTT	CASSSGTGEREKLFF
TRBV7-9	-	-	TRBJ1-4	13	TGTGCCAGCAGCTTAGCAGGGTATGAAAAACTGTTTTTT	CASSLAGYEKLFF
TRBV7-2	TRBD1	-	TRBJ2-1	15	TGTGCCAGCAGCTTAGTTATGACAGGGAACAATGAGCAGTTCTTC	CASSLVMTGNNEQFF
TRBV16	-	few	TRBJ2-3	13	TGTGCCAGCAGCCAATCGATCTGGGATACGCAGTATTTT	CASSQSIWDTQYF
TRBV30	-	-	TRBJ1-2	15	TGTGCCTGGAGTGTATTTGGGCGACCGACTTATGGCTACACCTTC	CAWSVFGRPTYGYTF
TRBV7-6	-	-	TRBJ1-6	14	TGTGCCAGCAGCGCTAATCAGGCGGGTTCACCCCTCCACTTT	CASSANQAGSPLHF
TRBV7-2	-	-	TRBJ1-2	12	TGTGCCAGCAGCTTAGAGTCCTATGGCTACACCTTC	CASSLESYGYTF
TRBV1	-	-	TRBJ2-2	11	TGCACCAGCAGCTCAGCAGGGGAGCTGTTTTTT	CTSSSAGELFF
TRBV5-1	TRBD2	few	TRBJ2-5	16	TGCGCCAGCAGCGGAGGACTAGCGGGAGACGGGGAGACCCAGTACTTC	CASSGGLAGDGETQYF
TRBV4-2	TRBD1	-	TRBJ2-1	15	TGTGCCAGCAGCCAAGCGGGACAGGGCCACGATGAGCAGTTCTTC	CASSQAGQGHDEQFF
TRBV7-2	-	-	TRBJ2-1	14	TGTGCCAGCAGGTACTCCCGATATTTTAATGAGCAGTTCTTC	CASRYSRYFNEQFF
TRBV13	-	few	TRBJ1-2	13	TGTGCCAGCAGCTCCGTCGTTAGGTATGGCTACACCTTC	CASSSVVRYGYTF
TRBV7-9	-	few	TRBJ1-2	14	TGTGCCAGCAGCCCACCCGGGGGTAACTATGGCTACACCTTC	CASSPPGGNYGYTF
TRBV21-1	-	-	TRBJ2-3	16	TGTGCCAGCAGCAAAGAACGAACAGCTAGCACAGATACGCAGTATTTT	CASSKERTASTDTQYF
TRBV30	-	few	TRBJ2-1	15	TGTGCCAGCCGCCCAGGGAGAGGATCCTACAATGAGCAGTTCTTC	CASRPGRGSYNEQFF
TRBV15	-	-	TRBJ1-1	13	TGTGCCACCAGCAGAGATTATTCAGCACAAGCTTTCTTT	CATSRDYSAQAFF
TRBV7-2	-	few	TRBJ2-2	18	TGTGCCAGCAGCTTATCTTATGGGGACGTGGCGAACACCGGGGAGCTGTTTTTT	CASSLSYGDVANTGELFF
TRBV4-3	TRBD1	-	TRBJ2-5	15	TGCGCCAGCAGCCCACTCCGGGACAGGAAAGAGACCCAGTACTTC	CASSPLRDRKETQYF
TRBV7-7	-	-	TRBJ2-1	15	TGTGCTAGCAGCTTGGGGGGGCCTTTCTACAATGAGCAGTTCTTC	CASSLGGPFYNEQFF
TRBV30	TRBD2	few	TRBJ2-3	13	TGTGCCTGTGCTAGCGGGAGGGCAGATACGCAGTATTTT	CACASGRADTQYF
TRBV4-3	TRBD2	few	TRBJ2-5	16	TGCGCCAGCAGCCCGCTGGGACTAGCGGGGTTAGAGACCCAGTACTTC	CASSPLGLAGLETQYF
TRBV2	-	-	TRBJ2-7	14	TGTGCCAGCAGTGAGGTACCGGCGGGACCAGGAGAAGAATTC	CASSEVPAGPGEEF
TRBV4-1	-	-	TRBJ2-1	17	TGCGCCAGCAGCCAAGCACTTCGCAGGTCACTTTACAATGAGCAGTTCTTC	CASSQALRRSLYNEQFF
TRBV7-9	-	-	TRBJ1-2	14	TGTGCCAGCGGAAACAGGGCGGCTAACTATGGCTACACCTTC	CASGNRAANYGYTF
TRBV9	-	-	TRBJ2-1	15	TGTGCCAGCAGCGAGGGGACGGCGTCCTACAATGAGCAGTTCTTC	CASSEGTASYNEQFF
TRBV19	-	few	TRBJ1-1	13	TGTGCCAGTAGTATTTGGGGAGGGACTGAAGCTTTCTTT	CASSIWGGTEAFF
TRBV18	-	-	TRBJ2-5	15	TGTGCCAGCTCACCGGCCCCTGGAGGCCAAGAGACCCAGTACTTC	CASSPAPGGQETQYF
TRBV7-2	TRBD2	-	TRBJ2-7	14	TGTGCCAGCAGCCCCACGGGACTAGCGGGAGGCGGGTACTTC	CASSPTGLAGGGYF
TRBV18	TRBD1	few	TRBJ2-1	14	TGTGCCAGCTCACCACAGGACAGGGTATATGAGCAGTTCTTC	CASSPQDRVYEQFF
TRBV2	-	-	TRBJ2-3	11	TGTGCCAGCAGTCTCACAGATACGCAGTATTTT	CASSLTDTQYF
TRBV18	-	-	TRBJ2-1	12	TGTGCCAGCTCACCAGTCGGGCATGAGCAGTTCTTC	CASSPVGHEQFF
TRBV29-1	-	few	TRBJ1-3	14	TGCAGCGTTGAAGACGGCGCCTCTGGAAACACCATATATTTT	CSVEDGASGNTIYF
TRBV19	-	-	TRBJ2-1	14	TGTGCCAGTAGTTCGAAGGGACGGGGCAATGAGCAGTTCTTC	CASSSKGRGNEQFF
TRBV19	-	-	TRBJ2-3	15	TGTGCCAGTAGTTGGGAACTGATTAGCACAGATACGCAGTATTTT	CASSWELISTDTQYF
TRBV5-4	-	-	TRBJ1-5	14	TGTGCCAGCAGCTTGTCCCCTTCCGGGGAGCCCCAGCATTTT	CASSLSPSGEPQHF
TRBV25-1	-	few	TRBJ2-3	17	TGTGCCAGCAGTGGGGGCTTTGGGGCAGCTAGCACAGATACGCAGTATTTT	CASSGGFGAASTDTQYF
TRBV7-2	-	few	TRBJ2-2	14	TGTGCCAGCAGCTCCATAGGGAACACCGGGGAGCTGTTTTTT	CASSSIGNTGELFF
TRBV5-1	-	few	TRBJ2-5	12	TGCGCCAGCAGCTTGGTAGTGGAGACCCAGTACTTC	CASSLVVETQYF
TRBV2	TRBD1	few	TRBJ2-5	13	TGTGCCAGCAGTGCGGGACAGGTTGAGACCCAGTACTTC	CASSAGQVETQYF